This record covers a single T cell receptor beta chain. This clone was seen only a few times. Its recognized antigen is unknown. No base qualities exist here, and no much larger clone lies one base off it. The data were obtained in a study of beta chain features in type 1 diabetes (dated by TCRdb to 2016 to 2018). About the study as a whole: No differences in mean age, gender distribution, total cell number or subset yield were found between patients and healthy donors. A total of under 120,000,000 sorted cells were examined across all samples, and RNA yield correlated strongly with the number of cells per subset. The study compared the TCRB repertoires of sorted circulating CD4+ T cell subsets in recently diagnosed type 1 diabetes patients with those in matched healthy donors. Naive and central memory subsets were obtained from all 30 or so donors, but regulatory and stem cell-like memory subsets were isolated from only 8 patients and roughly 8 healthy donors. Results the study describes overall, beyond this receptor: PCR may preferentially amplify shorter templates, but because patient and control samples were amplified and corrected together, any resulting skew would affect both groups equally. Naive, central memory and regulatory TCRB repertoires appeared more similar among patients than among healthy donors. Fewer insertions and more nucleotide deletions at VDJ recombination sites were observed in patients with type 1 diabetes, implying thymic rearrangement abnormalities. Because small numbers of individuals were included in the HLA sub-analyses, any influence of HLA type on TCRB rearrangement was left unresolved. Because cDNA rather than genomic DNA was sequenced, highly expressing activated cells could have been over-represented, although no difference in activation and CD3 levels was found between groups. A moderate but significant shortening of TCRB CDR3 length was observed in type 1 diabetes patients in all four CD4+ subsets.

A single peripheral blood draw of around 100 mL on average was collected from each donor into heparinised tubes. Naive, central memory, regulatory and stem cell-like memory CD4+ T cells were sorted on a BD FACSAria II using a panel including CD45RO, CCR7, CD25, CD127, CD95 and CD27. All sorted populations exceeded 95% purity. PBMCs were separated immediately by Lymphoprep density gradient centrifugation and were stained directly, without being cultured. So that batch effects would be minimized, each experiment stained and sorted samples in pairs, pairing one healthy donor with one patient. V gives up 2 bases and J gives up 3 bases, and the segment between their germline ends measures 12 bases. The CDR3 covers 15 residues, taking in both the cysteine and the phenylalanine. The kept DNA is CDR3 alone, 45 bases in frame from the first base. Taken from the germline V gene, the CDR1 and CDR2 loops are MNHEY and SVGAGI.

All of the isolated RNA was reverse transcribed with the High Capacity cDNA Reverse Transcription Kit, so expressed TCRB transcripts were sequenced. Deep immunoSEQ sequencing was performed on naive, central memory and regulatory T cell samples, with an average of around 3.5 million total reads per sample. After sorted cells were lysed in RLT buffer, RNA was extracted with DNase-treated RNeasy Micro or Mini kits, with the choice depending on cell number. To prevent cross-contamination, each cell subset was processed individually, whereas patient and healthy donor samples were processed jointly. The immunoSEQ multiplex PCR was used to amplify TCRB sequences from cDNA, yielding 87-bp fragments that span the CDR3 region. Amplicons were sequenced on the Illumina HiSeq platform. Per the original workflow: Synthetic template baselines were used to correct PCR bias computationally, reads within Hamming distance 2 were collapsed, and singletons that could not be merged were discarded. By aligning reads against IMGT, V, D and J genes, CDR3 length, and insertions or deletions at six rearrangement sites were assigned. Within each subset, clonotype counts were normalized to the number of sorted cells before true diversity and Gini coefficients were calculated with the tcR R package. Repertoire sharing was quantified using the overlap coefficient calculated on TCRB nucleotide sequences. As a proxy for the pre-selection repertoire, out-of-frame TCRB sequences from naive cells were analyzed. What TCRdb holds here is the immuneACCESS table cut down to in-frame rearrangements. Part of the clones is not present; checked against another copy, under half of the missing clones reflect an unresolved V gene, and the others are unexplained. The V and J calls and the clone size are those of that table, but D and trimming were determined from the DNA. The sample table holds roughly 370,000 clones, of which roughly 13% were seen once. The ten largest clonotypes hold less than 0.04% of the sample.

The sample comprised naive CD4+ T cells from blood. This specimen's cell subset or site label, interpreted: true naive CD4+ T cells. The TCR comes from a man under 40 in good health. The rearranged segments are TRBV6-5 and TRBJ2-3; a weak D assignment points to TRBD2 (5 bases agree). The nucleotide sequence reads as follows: TGTGCCAGCAGTTACGCGGGTCTGATTACAGATACGCAGTATTTT. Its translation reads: CASSYAGLITDTQYF.